What follows is one T cell receptor beta chain and its context. The data derive from a study of Tregs in tolerant kidney transplant recipients. Germline assignment: CDR1 LGHNA and CDR2 YSLEER. Trimming cost V 0 bases and J 3 bases, with 5 bases left between them. CDR3 length equals 13 residues. The nonmyeloablative bone marrow transplants came from related graft donors, with transient mixed chimerism. Libraries were prepared by immunoSEQ multiplex PCR; TCRdb keeps only in-frame clonotypes and omits some of them. The data show some 57,000 clones, with approximately 91% seen just once and around 15% held by the top ten.

This TCR came from a human patient who received a combined kidney and bone marrow transplant. The graft donor may be the source of some T cells. The chain is built from TRBV4-3 and TRBJ1-1; D is undetermined. The material sequenced was CD8+ T cells from blood (PBMCs), taken 24 months after the transplant. The CDR3 loop is CASSQDMYTEAFF. DNA of the CDR3: TGCGCCAGCAGCCAAGATATGTACACTGAAGCTTTCTTT.